The clone carrying this T cell receptor (beta chain) was picked up a small number of times. Antigen specificity is unknown. CDR1 SGHRS and CDR2 YFSETQ come from the germline V gene. Trimming pared 3 bases from V and 4 bases from J, leaving 22 bases between. The CDR3 totals 17 residues. The data derive from a study of post-analysis software for immune sequencing data. TCR beta libraries were prepared from cDNA with unique molecular identifiers. TCRdb independently ran MiXCR on the PCR reads; one entry per CDR3 protein. The profile shows some 800,000 distinct CDR3 sequences, roughly 50% of them singletons. Overall study results and limits: Comparison of patients with controls showed five TRBV segments more frequent in patients, TRBV5-6, TRBV5-1 and TRBV20-1 among them.

The TCR sequence derives from a girl aged 10 to 17 with multiple sclerosis. The source material was blood. This rearrangement joins TRBV5-1 to TRBJ2-5; either TRBD1 or TRBD2 may supply D (5 bases each). CDR3 residues: CASSSGTKGGAGETQYF. For the CDR3, the DNA is TGCGCCAGCAGCTCCGGGACGAAAGGTGGTGCGGGAGAGACCCAGTACTTC.